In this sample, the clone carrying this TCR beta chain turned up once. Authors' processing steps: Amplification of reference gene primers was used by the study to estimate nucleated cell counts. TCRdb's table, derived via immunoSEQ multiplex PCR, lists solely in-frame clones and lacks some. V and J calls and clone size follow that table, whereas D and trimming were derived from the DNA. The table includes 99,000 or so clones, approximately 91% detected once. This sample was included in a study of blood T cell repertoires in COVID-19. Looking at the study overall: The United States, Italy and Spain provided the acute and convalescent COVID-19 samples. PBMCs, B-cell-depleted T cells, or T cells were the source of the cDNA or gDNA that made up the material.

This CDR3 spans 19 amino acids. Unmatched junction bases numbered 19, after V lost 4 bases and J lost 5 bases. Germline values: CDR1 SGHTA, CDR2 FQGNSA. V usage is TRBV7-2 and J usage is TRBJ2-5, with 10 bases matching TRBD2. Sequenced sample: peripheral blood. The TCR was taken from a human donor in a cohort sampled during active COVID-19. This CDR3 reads CASSSRTSQRGGLRETQYF. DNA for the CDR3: TGTGCCAGCAGCTCACGGACCTCCCAGCGGGGGGGCCTACGGGAGACCCAGTACTTC.